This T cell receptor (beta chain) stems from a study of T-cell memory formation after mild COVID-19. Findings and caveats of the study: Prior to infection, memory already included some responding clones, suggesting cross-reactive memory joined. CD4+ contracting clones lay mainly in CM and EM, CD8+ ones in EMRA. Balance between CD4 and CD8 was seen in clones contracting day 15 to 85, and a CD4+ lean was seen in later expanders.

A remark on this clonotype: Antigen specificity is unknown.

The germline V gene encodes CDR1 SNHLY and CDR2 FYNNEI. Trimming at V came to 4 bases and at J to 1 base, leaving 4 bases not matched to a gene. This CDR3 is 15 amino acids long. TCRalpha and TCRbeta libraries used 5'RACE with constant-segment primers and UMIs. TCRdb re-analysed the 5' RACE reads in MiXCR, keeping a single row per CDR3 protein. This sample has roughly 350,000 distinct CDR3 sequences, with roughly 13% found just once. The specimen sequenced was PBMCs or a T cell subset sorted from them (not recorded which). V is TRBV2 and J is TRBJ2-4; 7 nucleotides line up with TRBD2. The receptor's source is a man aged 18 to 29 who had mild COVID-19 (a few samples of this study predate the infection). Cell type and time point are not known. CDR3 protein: CASSGDGGAKNIQYF. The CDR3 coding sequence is TGTGCCAGCAGTGGGGACGGGGGGGCCAAAAACATTCAGTACTTC.